These 7 T cell receptor beta chains were all obtained from the same sample, sequenced in a study of response to subunit inactivated influenza vaccine. In TCRdb, the RT-PCR reads were re-called with MiXCR into one record per CDR3 protein. The table lists more than 250,000 distinct CDR3 sequences, 20% to 25% of them singletons. Sequences were derived from PBMCs from blood, sampled about 20 months after vaccination. These receptors were collected from a man between 50 and 70 years old who received an inactivated influenza vaccine.

J is TRBJ1-3 and V is TRBV13; D not resolved. Per the germline V gene, CDR1 is PRHDT and CDR2 is FYEKMQ (reference sequence). The CDR3 runs to 16 residues. The V end was cut by 2 bases, the J end by 0 bases, with 11 bases between. The CDR3 here is CASSLFAGTSGNTIYF. The CDR3, as DNA: TGTGCCAGCAGCTTATTTGCGGGAACCTCTGGAAACACCATATATTTT.

This clonotype has a handful of counts. V is TRBV4-1 and J is TRBJ2-3, with 8 bases aligning to TRBD2. With 0 bases clipped from V and 5 bases from J, the junction kept 10 bases outside the gene matches. The CDR3 runs to 17 residues. The germline V gene has CDR1 MGHRA and CDR2 YSYEKL. Here the CDR3 reads CASSQEPSGSGGDTQYF. Here the CDR3 DNA reads TGCGCCAGCAGCCAAGAGCCTAGCGGGTCCGGGGGAGATACGCAGTATTTT.

This chain joins TRBV20-1 and TRBJ2-2, with D tentatively TRBD1 (5 bases). Trimming pared 6 bases from V and 2 bases from J, leaving 19 bases between. The germline V gene has CDR1 DFQATT and CDR2 SNEGSKA (reference sequence). There are 16 residues in the CDR3. CDR3 in amino acids: CSARPFDRINTGELFF. In nucleotides, the CDR3 is TGCAGTGCCCGCCCGTTTGACAGAATAAACACCGGGGAGCTGTTTTTT.

This clonotype was seen only a few times. The rearrangement links TRBV12-3 or TRBV12-4 to TRBJ2-2; 9 bases fit TRBD1. The CDR3 is 15 amino acids. J lost 5 bases, V lost 4 bases, and 5 bases had no gene match. The CDR3 bases are TGTGCCAGCAGTTCACGACAGGGGGGAACCGGGGAGCTGTTTTTT. Its translation is CASSSRQGGTGELFF.

This clonotype was counted between two and nine times. The chain couples TRBV20-1 to TRBJ1-1, with TRBD1 as a possible D gene (5 bases). This CDR3 has 13 residues. The germline gives CDR1 DFQATT, CDR2 SNEGSKA (reference sequence). V lost 4 bases and J 2 bases, leaving 11 bases between the germline ends. CDR3 sequence (DNA): TGCAGTGCTATGGGCCAGGGTAACACTGAAGCTTTCTTT. Protein sequence: CSAMGQGNTEAFF.

This chain links TRBV7-9 with TRBJ2-3; D remains ambiguous. CDR3 length: 12 amino acids. Germline lookup yields CDR1 SEHNR and CDR2 FQNEAQ (reference sequence). Trimming removed 5 bases at V and 6 bases at J, with 9 bases between. CDR3 amino acids: CASSGYGDTQYF. DNA for the CDR3: TGTGCCAGCAGCGGATACGGGGATACGCAGTATTTT.

This rearrangement joins TRBV20-1 to TRBJ2-7; D tentatively reads TRBD1 or TRBD2 (5 bases each). Germline CDR1 DFQATT, CDR2 SNEGSKA (reference sequence). V was pared by 1 base and J by 0 bases, with 10 bases between. The CDR3 is 14 residues long. The CDR3 reads CSARGDRCSYEQYF. CDR3 DNA sequence: TGCAGTGCTAGAGGGGACCGATGCTCCTACGAGCAGTACTTC.